These T cell receptor beta chains were read from a single sample in a study of cytomegalovirus exposure and HLA in healthy donors. Assay used: immunoSEQ multiplex PCR; TCRdb lists only in-frame clones, some missing. The data show 110,000 to 150,000 clones, roughly a tenth seen once. The sequencing input was PBMCs. These receptors all come from a male donor in good health and CMV-seronegative. The CDR3 runs from the conserved cysteine through the conserved F or W. D genes are given only for firm matches. Part of the rows lack a size; the others show once, few, many or a class for expanded clones.

cdr3_aa	cdr3_nt	d_call	clone_size	v_call	j_call
CASSSTGLTQYF	TGCGCCAGCAGCTCCACAGGTCTTACGCAGTATTTT	NA	few	TRBV5-1	TRBJ2-3
CATRTNDHIQYF	TGTGCCACAAGGACAAACGACCACATTCAGTACTTC	NA	NA	TRBV10-3	TRBJ2-4
CASSLAGQLGEKLFF	TGTGCCAGCAGCTTAGCCGGACAGCTGGGGGAAAAACTGTTTTTT	NA	few	TRBV7-6	TRBJ1-4
CASSLDIGVQPQHF	TGTGCCAGCAGCTTAGACATCGGGGTTCAGCCCCAGCATTTT	NA	few	TRBV7-2	TRBJ1-5
CASSHDEPRGRTIYF	TGCGCCAGCAGCCATGACGAGCCCCGCGGTCGCACCATATATTTT	NA	NA	TRBV4-3	TRBJ1-3
CASSQLQGNQPQHF	TGCGCCAGCAGCCAATTACAGGGGAATCAGCCCCAGCATTTT	TRBD1	few	TRBV4-3	TRBJ1-5
CASSQGGSGNQPQHF	TGTGCCAGCAGCCAGGGGGGAAGTGGGAATCAGCCCCAGCATTTT	TRBD1	NA	TRBV7-9	TRBJ1-5
CASSPWTTDHEQYF	TGCGCCAGCAGCCCCTGGACTACAGACCACGAGCAGTACTTC	NA	few	TRBV4-1	TRBJ2-7
CASRWDSPDTQYF	TGCGCCAGCAGATGGGACAGCCCAGATACGCAGTATTTT	TRBD1	few	TRBV5-1	TRBJ2-3
CASSLAFGIEGQIYEQYF	TGCGCCAGCAGCTTGGCATTCGGGATCGAGGGACAGATCTACGAGCAGTACTTC	TRBD1	NA	TRBV5-1	TRBJ2-7
CASRVGQGLTGNTIYF	TGTGCCAGCAGAGTGGGACAGGGGCTGACGGGAAACACCATATATTTT	TRBD1	NA	TRBV6-6	TRBJ1-3
CASSLESGRFSYEQYF	TGTGCCAGCAGCTTAGAGTCAGGGCGCTTCTCCTACGAGCAGTACTTC	NA	NA	TRBV11-2	TRBJ2-7
CASSQAPGMNTEAFF	TGCGCCAGCAGCCAAGCGCCAGGCATGAACACTGAAGCTTTCTTT	NA	NA	TRBV4-3	TRBJ1-1
CASSLTGASYEQYF	TGTGCCAGTAGTCTGACAGGGGCGTCCTACGAGCAGTACTTC	TRBD1	few	TRBV19	TRBJ2-7
CASSLETGYEQYF	TGTGCCAGCAGTTTGGAGACAGGTTACGAGCAGTACTTC	NA	NA	TRBV27	TRBJ2-7
CASSQDNSPENIQYF	TGCGCCAGCAGCCAAGATAACAGCCCGGAAAACATTCAGTACTTC	NA	NA	TRBV4-3	TRBJ2-4
CATGTGVSYEQYF	TGTGCCACCGGGACAGGGGTTTCCTACGAGCAGTACTTC	TRBD1	few	TRBV7-9	TRBJ2-7
CSAREAGYTF	TGCAGTGCTAGAGAGGCTGGCTACACCTTC	NA	few	TRBV20-1	TRBJ1-2
CASSLDATSGRGFREAQYF	TGCGCCAGCAGCTTGGACGCGACTAGCGGGAGAGGGTTCCGTGAGGCCCAGTACTTC	TRBD2	NA	TRBV5-1	TRBJ2-5
CASRGQLNTEAFF	TGTGCCAGCCGCGGACAGTTGAACACTGAAGCTTTCTTT	NA	few	TRBV18	TRBJ1-1
CASSLGDRTAHGYTF	TGTGCCAGCAGCTTAGGGGATAGGACAGCACATGGCTACACCTTC	NA	NA	TRBV7-8	TRBJ1-2
CAWSPGQGAVGELFF	TGTGCCTGGAGCCCCGGACAGGGTGCGGTCGGGGAGCTGTTTTTT	TRBD1	few	TRBV30	TRBJ2-2
CASRKGQGPYNEQFF	TGTGCCAGCAGGAAGGGACAGGGACCCTACAATGAGCAGTTCTTC	TRBD1	NA	TRBV2	TRBJ2-1
CASSQGPRGNTEAFF	TGCGCCAGCAGCCAAGGGCCCAGGGGGAACACTGAAGCTTTCTTT	NA	NA	TRBV4-1	TRBJ1-1
CSVNKQDEQFF	TGCAGCGTCAACAAGCAGGATGAGCAGTTCTTC	NA	few	TRBV29-1	TRBJ2-1
CASSISQTVGQSYNEQFF	TGTGCCAGCAGCATTAGTCAAACGGTTGGGCAGAGCTACAATGAGCAGTTCTTC	NA	NA	TRBV11-2	TRBJ2-1
CASSSSGVRDSNQPQHF	TGTGCCAGCAGTTCATCCGGTGTGAGGGATAGCAATCAGCCCCAGCATTTT	NA	NA	TRBV28	TRBJ1-5
CASSLTDSHYYNEQFF	TGTGCCAGCTCACTAACGGACAGCCATTACTACAATGAGCAGTTCTTC	NA	NA	TRBV18	TRBJ2-1
CASSVGYSGGQAFF	TGTGCCAGCAGCGTAGGATACTCAGGGGGCCAAGCTTTCTTT	TRBD1	few	TRBV9	TRBJ1-1
CASSSGSGRAQYF	TGTGCCAGCAGCTCGGGGAGCGGGAGAGCGCAGTATTTT	TRBD2	NA	TRBV5-6	TRBJ2-3
CASTTGFSYEQYF	TGCGCCAGCACCACCGGGTTTTCCTACGAGCAGTACTTC	NA	NA	TRBV5-1	TRBJ2-7
CASRPSGSYEQYF	TGTGCCAGCAGGCCTAGCGGGAGCTACGAGCAGTACTTC	TRBD2	NA	TRBV27	TRBJ2-7
CASSSPGDEQYF	TGTGCCAGCAGTTCCCCCGGGGACGAGCAGTACTTC	NA	few	TRBV28	TRBJ2-7
CASSPFGEGPNEKLFF	TGTGCCAGCAGCCCTTTTGGGGAGGGCCCTAATGAAAAACTGTTTTTT	NA	NA	TRBV7-2	TRBJ1-4
CASTILSGRAGEQYF	TGCGCCAGCACTATCCTAAGCGGGAGGGCCGGCGAGCAGTACTTC	TRBD2	NA	TRBV5-1	TRBJ2-7
CASSMRGGNTEAFF	TGTGCCAGTAGTATGCGCGGGGGGAACACTGAAGCTTTCTTT	NA	few	TRBV19	TRBJ1-1
CASAGERRLFF	TGTGCCAGTGCCGGGGAGCGGCGGTTGTTCTTC	NA	few	TRBV19	TRBJ2-1
CASSLEGGRGYYEQYF	TGTGCCAGCAGCTTAGAGGGGGGGAGGGGATACTACGAGCAGTACTTC	TRBD2	few	TRBV11-2	TRBJ2-7
CASSLRQASGNEQFF	TGTGCCAGCAGCCTCAGACAGGCGTCCGGCAATGAGCAGTTCTTC	NA	NA	TRBV7-2	TRBJ2-1
CASSSVGLAVNEQFF	TGTGCCAGCAGCTCAGTCGGGCTAGCGGTCAATGAGCAGTTCTTC	TRBD2	few	TRBV7-8	TRBJ2-1
CASSSLAGNYNEQFF	TGTGCCAGTAGTTCCTTAGCGGGAAACTACAATGAGCAGTTCTTC	TRBD2	few	TRBV19	TRBJ2-1
CASSQGLSYEQYF	TGCGCCAGCAGCCAGGGGCTCTCCTACGAGCAGTACTTC	NA	NA	TRBV4-3	TRBJ2-7
CASSFGTVGYGYTF	TGTGCCAGCAGTTTTGGGACAGTAGGCTATGGCTACACCTTC	TRBD1	NA	TRBV28	TRBJ1-2
CASSLPEKSQETQYF	TGCGCCAGCAGCTTGCCTGAAAAGAGTCAAGAGACCCAGTACTTC	NA	few	TRBV5-1	TRBJ2-5
CASSMDSSPFNYGYTF	TGTGCCAGTAGTATGGACAGTTCCCCTTTTAACTATGGCTACACCTTC	NA	NA	TRBV19	TRBJ1-2
CASSPRPGRQPQHF	TGCGCCAGCAGCCCCCGACCAGGGCGCCAGCCCCAGCATTTT	NA	few	TRBV4-1	TRBJ1-5
CASSYGGNTGELFF	TGTGCCAGCAGTTACGGAGGGAACACCGGGGAGCTGTTTTTT	NA	NA	TRBV28	TRBJ2-2
CASSAGGTGVGGYNEQFF	TGTGCCAGCAGCGCGGGGGGGACAGGGGTAGGGGGATACAATGAGCAGTTCTTC	NA	few	TRBV11-3	TRBJ2-1
CASSSTINRGSGANVLTF	TGTGCCAGCAGCTCAACGATAAACAGGGGGTCTGGGGCCAACGTCCTGACTTTC	TRBD1	few	TRBV7-9	TRBJ2-6
CASSLVTGVNQPQHF	TGTGCCAGCAGCTTAGTGACAGGGGTCAATCAGCCCCAGCATTTT	TRBD1	NA	TRBV7-2	TRBJ1-5
CASSPDSGTTTYEQYF	TGTGCCAGTAGTCCAGACTCTGGGACAACTACCTACGAGCAGTACTTC	NA	NA	TRBV19	TRBJ2-7
CASSLDITGSNTGELFF	TGTGCCAGCAGTTTAGATATCACAGGGTCGAACACCGGGGAGCTGTTTTTT	NA	NA	TRBV28	TRBJ2-2
CASSFLEGNEQFF	TGTGCCAGCAGCTTTCTGGAGGGCAATGAGCAGTTCTTC	NA	few	TRBV11-2	TRBJ2-1
CASSLSGLGEQYF	TGTGCCAGCAGCTTAAGCGGACTTGGTGAGCAGTACTTC	NA	NA	TRBV7-6	TRBJ2-7
CASSLQDHTEAFF	TGTGCCAGCAGCCTACAGGACCACACTGAAGCTTTCTTT	NA	NA	TRBV11-3	TRBJ1-1
CASSQDRSNSAGELFF	TGCGCCAGCAGCCAAGATCGTAGCAATTCGGCCGGGGAGCTGTTTTTT	NA	NA	TRBV4-3	TRBJ2-2
CSAWTDGYTF	TGCAGTGCATGGACAGATGGCTACACCTTC	NA	few	TRBV20-1	TRBJ1-2
CATQGQRKTQYF	TGTGCCACCCAGGGGCAGCGGAAGACCCAGTACTTC	NA	NA	TRBV28	TRBJ2-5
CASSAFGAGGVNEQFF	TGTGCCAGCAGCGCCTTCGGGGCGGGAGGTGTGAATGAGCAGTTCTTC	TRBD2	NA	TRBV9	TRBJ2-1
CASSITWQQETQYF	TGTGCCAGTAGTATTACGTGGCAGCAAGAGACCCAGTACTTC	NA	NA	TRBV19	TRBJ2-5